This T cell receptor (beta chain) was sequenced during a study of OX40 agonist ivuxolimab in advanced cancers. Some clones are missing from TCRdb's copy, which holds only in-frame ones; the method was immunoSEQ multiplex PCR. Of tens of thousands of clones in the sample, 90% to 95% were seen once. The ends were cut back, 0 bases at V and 4 bases at J, with 10 bases in the middle. The length of the CDR3 is 14 residues. Per the germline V gene, CDR1 is LGHNA and CDR2 is YSLEER. The source is an adult with an advanced solid tumor such as melanoma, head and neck, liver or kidney cancer. The chain recombines TRBV4-3 with TRBJ2-7; no definite D call. Material: CD4+ or CD8+ T cells sorted from blood, obtained in a trial of the OX40 agonist ivuxolimab. CDR3 loop: CASSQDTDGYEQYF. As DNA, the CDR3 is TGCGCCAGCAGCCAAGATACCGACGGGTACGAGCAGTACTTC.